This T cell receptor beta chain derives from a study of CD8 T cells in ankylosing spondylitis. Study findings and constraints: It was reported that disease-linked clones were significantly enriched in matched ankylosing spondylitis synovial fluid. Characteristic of ankylosing spondylitis blood, it appeared, was a TCR beta motif comprising several highly homologous variants.

TCRdb reprocessed the 5' RACE reads with MiXCR, giving one entry per CDR3 protein. The repertoire has about 240,000 distinct CDR3 sequences, over 8.5% of them found once; the top ten carry approximately 6.2%. This clonotype was found many times. Its antigen is as yet unknown. Germline loops: CDR1 SGHVS, CDR2 FQNEAQ. V lost 0 bases, J lost 5 bases, and 6 bases stayed unmatched. This CDR3 spans 16 amino acids. The chain employs TRBV7-8 and TRBJ2-1; 8 nucleotides line up with TRBD1. The sample comprised blood, either unsorted or a sorted T cell fraction (not recorded which). This TCR came from a male donor with ankylosing spondylitis or in good health (not recorded which). CDR3 DNA: TGTGCCAGCAGCTTAGCCCAGGGGGCGCACAACAATGAGCAGTTCTTC. Its translation: CASSLAQGAHNNEQFF.